This T cell receptor beta chain was documented in a study of T cell repertoires in cytomegalovirus infection. Study at large: In public TCR beta signatures, there were indications of both CMV infection and matching HLA type.

In TCRdb, the reads were re-called with MiXCR into one record per CDR3 protein. The repertoire consists of roughly 600,000 distinct CDR3 sequences, with 24% occurring once and the leading ten covering around 8%. CDR1 is SGHTA, CDR2 FQGNSA, per germline. The V and J ends lost 2 bases and 4 bases, in that order; junction bases with no gene match: 5. CDR3 length: 15 residues. This clonotype was observed a handful of times. Its antigen is undetermined. Study-wide results and limits: Cumulated frequencies of public TCR beta families served to identify carriers of CMV plus the relevant HLA.

The receptor was isolated from a human donor in good health (CMV status not recorded). Some clones in this sample may be carry-over from other donors' samples. The chain is built from TRBV7-2 and TRBJ1-5, with 7 bases matching TRBD1. The specimen sequenced was CD8+ T cells from PBMCs. DNA of the CDR3: TGTGCCAGCAGCTTACGGCAGGGGGGAAATCAGCCCCAGCATTTT. This encodes CASSLRQGGNQPQHF.